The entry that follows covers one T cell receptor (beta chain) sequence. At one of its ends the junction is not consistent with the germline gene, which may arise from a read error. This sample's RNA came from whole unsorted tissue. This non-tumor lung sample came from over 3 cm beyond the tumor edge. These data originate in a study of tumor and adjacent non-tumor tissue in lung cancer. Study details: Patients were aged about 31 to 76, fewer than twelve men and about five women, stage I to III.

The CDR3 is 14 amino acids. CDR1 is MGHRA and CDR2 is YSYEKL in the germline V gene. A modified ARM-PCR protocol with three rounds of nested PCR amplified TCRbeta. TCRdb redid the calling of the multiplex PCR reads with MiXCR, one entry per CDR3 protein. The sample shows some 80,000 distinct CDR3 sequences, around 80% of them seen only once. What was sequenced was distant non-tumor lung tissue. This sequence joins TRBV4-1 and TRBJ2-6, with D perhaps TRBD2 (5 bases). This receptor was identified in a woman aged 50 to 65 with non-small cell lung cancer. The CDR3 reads CAISQDSGSNVLTF. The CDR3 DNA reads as TGCGCAATCAGCCAGGACTCTGGGTCCAACGTCCTGACTTTC.